These 18 T cell receptor beta chains were sequenced from one sample in a study of Ad26.COV2.S vaccination and SARS-CoV-2 variants. Libraries were prepared by immunoSEQ multiplex PCR; TCRdb keeps only in-frame clonotypes and omits some of them. Of hundreds of thousands of clones in the sample, about 92% are singletons; the top ten hold more than 1.5%. Regarding treatment: around 19 received Ad26.COV2.S at low or high dose, single or two shots; 5 received placebo; per-sample allocation not given. On day 63 after the first injection, vaccine and placebo recipients gave samples. Sample: peripheral blood, taken in a trial of Ad26.COV2.S vaccine versus placebo. Every receptor here comes from a person aged 18-65 years who received the Ad26.COV2.S COVID-19 vaccine or a placebo.

The V call is TRBV19, the J call TRBJ2-3; D perhaps matches TRBD2 (5 bases). Germline-derived CDR1 and CDR2 are LNHDA and SQIVND (reference sequence). Trimming stripped 7 bases from V and 2 bases from J, with 19 bases between. This CDR3 has 16 residues. CDR3 protein: CASKDPLGPLTDTQYF. CDR3 DNA sequence: TGTGCCAGTAAAGACCCACTAGGCCCTCTCACAGATACGCAGTATTTT.

The J gene is TRBJ2-5, the V gene TRBV19; D call uncertain. V was shortened by 3 bases and J by 2 bases, with 7 bases between the two germline ends. This CDR3 has 13 residues. Germline-derived CDR1 and CDR2 are LNHDA and SQIVND (reference sequence). The CDR3 reads CASSIGGQETQYF. CDR3 sequence (DNA): TGTGCCAGTAGTATCGGCGGTCAAGAGACCCAGTACTTC.

This clone was recorded only once. The gene calls are TRBV7-8 and TRBJ2-2; 8 bases are shared with TRBD2. The J segment lost 4 bases and the V segment lost 5 bases, leaving 9 bases of the junction unmatched. Germline V gene data show CDR1 as SGHVS and CDR2 as FQNEAQ. The CDR3 length is 16 residues. The DNA of the CDR3 is TGTGCCAGCAGCGGGGGACTAGTTACGGTCACCGGGGAGCTGTTTTTT. Translating gives CASSGGLVTVTGELFF.

V is TRBV5-1 and J is TRBJ1-1; D is perhaps TRBD1 (6 bases). Looked up from germline, CDR1 is SGHRS and CDR2 is YFSETQ. CDR3 size: 15 residues. V lost 0 bases to trimming and J lost 0 bases, with 9 bases between them. The CDR3 sequence: CASSLGDIMNTEAFF. CDR3 DNA: TGCGCCAGCAGCTTGGGGGACATAATGAACACTGAAGCTTTCTTT.

J is TRBJ1-5 and V is TRBV28, with 9 nucleotides matching TRBD1. The CDR3 covers 13 residues. V lost 6 bases, J lost 9 bases, and 6 bases stayed unmatched. From germline, CDR1 is MDHEN and CDR2 SYDVKM. CDR3 DNA: TGTGCCAGCAGAAGGACAGGGGTCGTGCCCCAGCATTTT. It encodes CASRRTGVVPQHF.

The V call is TRBV3-1 (or the pseudogene TRBV3-2), the J call TRBJ2-7, with 9 bases that match TRBD1. Germline CDR1 and CDR2: LGHDT and YNNKEL (reference sequence). V lost 4 bases and J lost 3; bases outside the gene matches: 7. The CDR3 loop spans 15 amino acids. CDR3 bases: TGTGCCAGCAGCCTCAGGGGGACAGGGATCTACGAGCAGTACTTC. Translating it yields CASSLRGTGIYEQYF.

The chain is built from TRBV3-1 (or the pseudogene TRBV3-2) and TRBJ2-1; the match to TRBD1 covers 7 bases. J gave up 0 bases and V 1 base, and 6 bases lay outside the gene matches. CDR1 LGHDT and CDR2 YNNKEL come from the germline V gene (reference sequence). The CDR3 spans 17 residues. The CDR3 here is CASSQAHDRVSYNEQFF. The CDR3 coding sequence is TGTGCCAGCAGCCAAGCCCACGACAGGGTCTCCTACAATGAGCAGTTCTTC.

This chain connects TRBV12-3 or TRBV12-4 to TRBJ2-3; D not resolved. The V end was cut by 3 bases, the J end by 4 bases, with 8 bases between. The CDR3 has 13 amino acids. The CDR3 bases are TGTGCCAGCAGTTTTCCGGATCCAGATACGCAGTATTTT. Translating it yields CASSFPDPDTQYF.

This clone was detected only once. V usage is TRBV19 and J usage is TRBJ1-2; D remains ambiguous. Germline V gene data show CDR1 as LNHDA and CDR2 as SQIVND (reference sequence). Deletions cut 3 bases from V and 6 bases from J, with 11 bases between. The CDR3 extends over 13 amino acids. For the CDR3, the DNA is TGTGCCAGTAGTATTAGTGCTCCCGATGGCTACACCTTC. The encoded protein is CASSISAPDGYTF.

The rearrangement links TRBV10-3 to TRBJ1-5, with 8 bases that match TRBD1. V lost 4 bases and J lost 4; bases outside the gene matches: 6. Germline CDR1 reads ENHRY; CDR2 reads SYGVKD. This CDR3 is built from 15 residues. CDR3 nucleotides: TGTGCCATCAGTGGAGGACAGGGAAGGAATCAGCCCCAGCATTTT. This codes for CAISGGQGRNQPQHF.

This clone has a single count. The J gene is TRBJ2-7, the V gene TRBV6-5; D tentatively fits TRBD1 or TRBD2 (6 bases each). Trimming removed 7 bases at V and 2 bases at J, with 15 bases between. The germline gives CDR1 MNHEY, CDR2 SVGAGI. The CDR3 length is 14 residues. The CDR3 loop is CASNLQGLPYEQYF. CDR3 bases: TGTGCCAGCAATTTACAGGGACTCCCCTACGAGCAGTACTTC.

The genes are TRBV5-1 and TRBJ2-5; maybe TRBD1 (6 bases). The CDR3 is 14 residues long. Trimming left V 4 bases short and J 1 base short, with 11 bases between. Germline V gene lookup returns CDR1 SGHRS and CDR2 YFSETQ. This CDR3 reads CASSRSGAQETQYF. The CDR3 DNA reads TGCGCCAGCAGCAGATCAGGGGCCCAAGAGACCCAGTACTTC.

The chain links TRBV15 to TRBJ2-5, with TRBD1 matching over 9 bases. Looked up from germline, CDR1 is LNHNV and CDR2 is YYDKDF (reference sequence). CDR3 length: 15 residues. J was trimmed by 1 base and V by 3 bases; bases with no gene match: 3. CDR3 residues: CATSRDRGSQETQYF. The CDR3 bases are TGTGCCACCAGCAGGGACAGGGGCTCCCAAGAGACCCAGTACTTC.

The V and J genes are TRBV29-1 and TRBJ2-1; the match to TRBD2 covers 9 bases. This CDR3 has 13 residues. CDR1 SQVTM and CDR2 ANQGSEA come from the germline V gene. The CDR3 loop is CTLGAGGINEQFF. CDR3 nucleotide sequence: TGCACCCTGGGAGCGGGGGGCATCAATGAGCAGTTCTTC.

The genes are TRBV4-3 and TRBJ1-5; D remains ambiguous. This CDR3 has 15 residues. Trimming pared 0 bases from V and 2 bases from J, leaving 8 bases between. The germline gives CDR1 LGHNA, CDR2 YSLEER. CDR3 DNA: TGCGCCAGCAGCCAAGAATGGACCGGCAATCAGCCCCAGCATTTT. Translating gives CASSQEWTGNQPQHF.

The CDR3 protein is CASSSQGAPFIGELFF. DNA for the CDR3: TGTGCCAGCAGTTCACAGGGGGCCCCATTTATCGGGGAGCTGTTTTTT. This chain links TRBV27 with TRBJ2-2, with 9 bases matching TRBD1. Unmatched junction bases numbered 10, after V lost 4 bases and J lost 7 bases. CDR1 MNHEY and CDR2 SMNVEV come from the germline V gene (reference sequence). This CDR3 region has 16 residues.

The V gene is TRBV11-2, the J gene TRBJ2-1, with TRBD2 matching over 13 bases. Looked up from germline, CDR1 is SGHAT and CDR2 is FQNNGV. Losses at the gene ends were 5 bases for V and 9 bases for J; bases not matched to a gene: 7. The CDR3 totals 15 residues. CDR3 nucleotide sequence: TGTGCCAGCAGCGGGACTAGCGGGGTCCCCCTTGAGCAGTTCTTC. Amino acids: CASSGTSGVPLEQFF.

V is TRBV5-4 and J is TRBJ1-2; possibly TRBD1 for D (5 bases). CDR1 and CDR2 (germline): SGHNT, YYREEE (reference sequence). V was cut by 4 bases and J by 6 bases, with 28 bases left in between. The CDR3 contains 18 residues. CDR3 DNA: TGTGCCAGCAGCCCGCCCGCCTTAAGGGACGGAAAAGGAAATGGCTACACCTTC. It yields the protein CASSPPALRDGKGNGYTF. Based on the CDR3 plus reference TRBV5-4 and TRBJ1-2, the full variable domain is ETGVTQSPTHLIKTRGQQVTLRCSSQSGHNTVSWYQQALGQGPQFIFQYYREEENGRGNFPPRFSGLQFPNYSSELNVNALELDDSALYLCASSPPALRDGKGNGYTFGSGTRLTVV.